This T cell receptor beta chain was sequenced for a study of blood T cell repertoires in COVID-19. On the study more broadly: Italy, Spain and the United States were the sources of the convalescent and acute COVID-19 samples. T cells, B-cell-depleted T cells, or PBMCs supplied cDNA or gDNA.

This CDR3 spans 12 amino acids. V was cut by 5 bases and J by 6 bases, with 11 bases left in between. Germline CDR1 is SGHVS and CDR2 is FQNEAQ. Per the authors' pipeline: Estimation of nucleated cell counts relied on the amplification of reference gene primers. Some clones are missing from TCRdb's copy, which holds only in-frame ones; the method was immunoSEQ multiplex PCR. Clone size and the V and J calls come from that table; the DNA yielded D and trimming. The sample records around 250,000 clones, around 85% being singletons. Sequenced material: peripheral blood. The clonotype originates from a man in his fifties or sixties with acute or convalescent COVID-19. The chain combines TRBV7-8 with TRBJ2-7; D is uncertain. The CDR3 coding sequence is TGTGCCAGCAGCCCACACAGCCCCGAGCAGTACTTC. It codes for CASSPHSPEQYF.